The rows below give T cell receptor beta chains drawn from one sample of a study of neurological immune-mediated disorders. TCRdb analysed the 5' RACE reads with MiXCR anew, one entry per CDR3 protein. Of about 36,000 distinct CDR3 sequences listed, 10% are singletons. The sample comprised PBMCs. These receptors were collected from a woman in her thirties with HTLV-1-associated myelopathy (HAM/TSP). CDR3s leave out the opening cysteine and the closing phenylalanine or tryptophan. Fields, in order: V gene, J gene, clone size, CDR3 protein. Clone size is given for some rows only: seen once, a few or many times, or a class if the clone is expanded.

V gene: TRBV7-8
J gene: TRBJ1-4
clone size: many
CDR3 protein: ASSRWRGRFGEKLF

V gene: TRBV5-1
J gene: TRBJ2-1
clone size: NA
CDR3 protein: ASSLEFIEQF

V gene: TRBV7-6
J gene: TRBJ2-5
clone size: many
CDR3 protein: ASSSGLTQETQY

V gene: TRBV20-1
J gene: TRBJ1-1
clone size: many
CDR3 protein: SAGDPRATEAF

V gene: TRBV20-1
J gene: TRBJ2-7
clone size: many
CDR3 protein: SAQNDDWYEQY

V gene: TRBV20-1
J gene: TRBJ2-1
clone size: many
CDR3 protein: SARDLTSGGAGEQF

V gene: TRBV7-9
J gene: TRBJ2-3
clone size: many
CDR3 protein: ASSSHSTDTQY

V gene: TRBV7-2
J gene: TRBJ2-7
clone size: many
CDR3 protein: ASSPTVSYEQY

V gene: TRBV6-1
J gene: TRBJ2-3
clone size: few
CDR3 protein: ASRALESTDTQY

V gene: TRBV7-2
J gene: TRBJ1-1
clone size: many
CDR3 protein: ASSLRRTAMNTEAF

V gene: TRBV19
J gene: TRBJ2-6
clone size: many
CDR3 protein: ASTQGQGAAGANVLT

V gene: TRBV25-1
J gene: TRBJ2-3
clone size: many
CDR3 protein: ASSAGTGSTDTQY

V gene: TRBV7-8
J gene: TRBJ2-3
clone size: many
CDR3 protein: ASSSPRTSGLAGGRYTQY

V gene: TRBV5-1
J gene: TRBJ1-2
clone size: many
CDR3 protein: ASSLYPGTGVGYT

V gene: TRBV5-1
J gene: TRBJ2-4
clone size: many
CDR3 protein: ASSLASTAKNIQY

V gene: TRBV20-1
J gene: TRBJ1-6
clone size: many
CDR3 protein: SARPTGVDSPLH

V gene: TRBV5-1
J gene: TRBJ2-1
clone size: many
CDR3 protein: ASSLVGTDNEQF

V gene: TRBV20-1
J gene: TRBJ1-2
clone size: many
CDR3 protein: SASEGKNYGYT

V gene: TRBV20-1
J gene: TRBJ1-1
clone size: NA
CDR3 protein: SAREGIRVNTEAF

V gene: TRBV20-1
J gene: TRBJ2-5
clone size: many
CDR3 protein: SATSGGPPRETQY

V gene: TRBV7-3
J gene: TRBJ2-1
clone size: many
CDR3 protein: ASSLRGGGGNNEQF

V gene: TRBV6-1
J gene: TRBJ1-3
clone size: many
CDR3 protein: ASIPLGFAGNTIY

V gene: TRBV20-1
J gene: TRBJ2-1
clone size: many
CDR3 protein: SARQRTSGGGYNEQF

V gene: TRBV5-1
J gene: TRBJ2-1
clone size: many
CDR3 protein: ASSLPGQVNNEQF

V gene: TRBV5-1
J gene: TRBJ1-6
clone size: many
CDR3 protein: ASSFDSPAYNSPLH

V gene: TRBV20-1
J gene: TRBJ2-7
clone size: many
CDR3 protein: SVASGGYEQY

V gene: TRBV5-4
J gene: TRBJ2-6
clone size: many
CDR3 protein: ASSLGLDSGANVLT

V gene: TRBV15
J gene: TRBJ2-2
clone size: many
CDR3 protein: ATSRSLTVQENTGELF

V gene: TRBV5-1
J gene: TRBJ2-7
clone size: NA
CDR3 protein: ASSLRGSYEQY

V gene: TRBV20-1
J gene: TRBJ2-6
clone size: many
CDR3 protein: SARDMAGTSGANVLT

V gene: TRBV13
J gene: TRBJ2-5
clone size: many
CDR3 protein: ASSLNEGAWRETQY

V gene: TRBV5-1
J gene: TRBJ2-1
clone size: many
CDR3 protein: ASSSEPDRGYNEQF

V gene: TRBV5-6
J gene: TRBJ2-3
clone size: many
CDR3 protein: ASSLALSGGPDTQY

V gene: TRBV20-1
J gene: TRBJ2-2
clone size: many
CDR3 protein: SARENKRGDTGELF

V gene: TRBV7-2
J gene: TRBJ2-7
clone size: many
CDR3 protein: ASSQAVYEQY

V gene: TRBV20-1
J gene: TRBJ2-1
clone size: many
CDR3 protein: SAPLGGSYNEQF

V gene: TRBV20-1
J gene: TRBJ2-3
clone size: NA
CDR3 protein: SARESVGGEFADTQY

V gene: TRBV20-1
J gene: TRBJ2-1
clone size: many
CDR3 protein: SARLSRGVYNEQF

V gene: TRBV5-5
J gene: TRBJ2-3
clone size: many
CDR3 protein: ASSLGQRSTDTQY

V gene: TRBV2
J gene: TRBJ2-3
clone size: many
CDR3 protein: ASTSPGTQY

V gene: TRBV28
J gene: TRBJ2-3
clone size: NA
CDR3 protein: ASRTTSGGAADTQY

V gene: TRBV20-1
J gene: TRBJ2-7
clone size: many
CDR3 protein: SASDSYEQY

V gene: TRBV7-8
J gene: TRBJ1-6
clone size: many
CDR3 protein: ASSFGRQALSPLH

V gene: TRBV20-1
J gene: TRBJ1-2
clone size: many
CDR3 protein: SARVGSNYGYT

V gene: TRBV5-1
J gene: TRBJ2-7
clone size: many
CDR3 protein: ASSPGTEATYEQY

V gene: TRBV18
J gene: TRBJ2-7
clone size: many
CDR3 protein: ASSPGQGPSDEQY

V gene: TRBV25-1
J gene: TRBJ1-5
clone size: many
CDR3 protein: ASSATGVGQPQH

V gene: TRBV11-2
J gene: TRBJ2-7
clone size: many
CDR3 protein: ASSLTPGNSYEQY

V gene: TRBV6-1
J gene: TRBJ1-1
clone size: many
CDR3 protein: ASSERTGQAF

V gene: TRBV6-6
J gene: TRBJ2-2
clone size: NA
CDR3 protein: ASITNTWELF

V gene: TRBV5-1
J gene: TRBJ2-7
clone size: many
CDR3 protein: ASSPRVGQGGGEQY

V gene: TRBV5-1
J gene: TRBJ2-3
clone size: many
CDR3 protein: ASSFPADTQY

V gene: TRBV2
J gene: TRBJ1-2
clone size: many
CDR3 protein: ASSEAQRAQPNYGYT

V gene: TRBV5-1
J gene: TRBJ1-6
clone size: many
CDR3 protein: ASSLRSSYNSPLH